The next 21 T cell receptor beta chains were all read from a single sample in a study of molecular identifiers for immune sequencing clone quantification. TCRdb used MiXCR to reprocess the PCR reads, holding one entry per CDR3 protein. The sample has some 65,000 distinct CDR3 sequences; less than 20% are singletons. The specimen sequenced was naive CD8+ T cells from blood, with Jurkat cell RNA spiked in. The sample's subset: FACS-sorted CD8+CD4-CCR7+CD45RA+ naive T cells. These receptors originate from a human donor in good health. Some libraries in this study had Jurkat cell RNA spiked in.

In this sample, this clonotype is medium-sized. This rearrangement joins TRBV10-3 to TRBJ2-7; D is undetermined. The V gene lost 2 bases and the J gene lost 0 bases, with 5 bases spanning the gap. CDR3 length: 13 amino acids. Germline CDR1 is ENHRY and CDR2 is SYGVKD. CDR3 nucleotides: TGTGCCATCAGTGAGCCCTCCTCCTACGAGCAGTACTTC. Translation gives CAISEPSSYEQYF.

This clonotype was recorded many times. The chain joins TRBV7-9 to TRBJ2-7; either TRBD1 or TRBD2 may fit D (5 bases each). This CDR3 spans 15 amino acids. Trimming pared 5 bases from V and 5 bases from J, leaving 19 bases between. The germline gives CDR1 SEHNR, CDR2 FQNEAQ (reference sequence). The CDR3 coding sequence is TGTGCCAGCAGCACCCGACTGGGGCCCGGGGACGAGCAGTACTTC. It is translated as CASSTRLGPGDEQYF.

The rearrangement joins TRBV13 to TRBJ2-7, with D perhaps matching TRBD1 (7 bases). The CDR3 spans 14 residues. From germline, CDR1 is PRHDT and CDR2 FYEKMQ (reference sequence). Trimming shortened V by 6 bases and J by 2 bases, and 14 bases separated the two germline ends. The chain's CDR3 is CASSWTGGAYEQYF. CDR3 coding DNA: TGTGCCAGCAGTTGGACAGGAGGGGCCTACGAGCAGTACTTC.

This clonotype has at least ten counts. This sequence joins TRBV7-9 and TRBJ2-3, with D hard to call. The CDR3 loop spans 15 amino acids. CDR1 and CDR2 (germline): SEHNR, FQNEAQ (reference sequence). V lost 3 bases and J 6 bases, leaving 16 bases between the germline ends. The CDR3: CASSFFFPGDDTQYF. Written as DNA, the CDR3 is TGTGCCAGCAGCTTCTTTTTTCCTGGTGACGATACGCAGTATTTT.

This clonotype appeared many times. The chain is built from TRBV20-1 and TRBJ2-1; 10 bases are a match to TRBD2. Germline CDR1 reads DFQATT; CDR2 reads SNEGSKA (reference sequence). CDR3 length: 15 amino acids. J gave up 8 bases and V 3 bases, and 10 bases lay outside the gene matches. CDR3 nucleotides: TGCAGTGCTAGCAGTGCTAGCGGGGGTATACATGAGCAGTTCTTC. This codes for CSASSASGGIHEQFF.

This clonotype occurred many times. This chain links TRBV27 with TRBJ2-5; 13 nucleotides line up with TRBD2. The CDR3 is 17 residues long. Germline V gene sequence: CDR1 MNHEY, CDR2 SMNVEV (reference sequence). V shed 3 bases, J shed 5 bases, and the junction held 9 bases outside the gene matches. In DNA form, the CDR3 reads TGTGCCAGCAGTTTGATGTGGACTAGCGGGAGCTTGGAGACCCAGTACTTC. Translated: CASSLMWTSGSLETQYF.

As to this clonotype: This could be a read error, since a much larger clone is one nucleotide away. The CDR3 DNA sequence: TGTGCCAGCGGCTTAGATCCATCGCAAAAGGTGCAGTATTTT. Translated: CASGLDPSQKVQYF. This chain connects TRBV11-3 to TRBJ2-3; D is ambiguous. Germline CDR1 reads SGHNT; CDR2 reads YENEEA. The CDR3 sequence is 14 residues long. Drawing the rest from reference TRBV11-3 and TRBJ2-3, the complete variable domain is EAGVVQSPRYKIIEKKQPVAFWCNPISGHNTLYWYLQNLGQGPELLIRYENEEAVDDSQLPKDRFSAERLKGVDSTLKIQPAELGDSAVYLCASGLDPSQKVQYFGPGTRLTVL.

In this sample, this clonotype turned up a few times. The chain carries TRBV7-9 and TRBJ2-3; 9 bases align to TRBD2. The germline CDR1 and CDR2 sequences are SEHNR and FQNEAQ (reference sequence). V shed 7 bases and J 4 bases; nucleotides not matched to a gene: 12. The CDR3 extends over 16 amino acids. The DNA of the CDR3 is TGTGCCAGCATGACGCGTATGCTAGCGGGACCAGATACGCAGTATTTT. Protein: CASMTRMLAGPDTQYF.

This clonotype was seen a single time. CDR3 in DNA: TGTGCCAGCAGTGAGCCTGGGACAGGGGGTTTCGATGGGCAGTTCTTC. It encodes CASSEPGTGGFDGQFF. V and J are TRBV2 and TRBJ2-1, with 11 positions matching TRBD1. With 3 bases clipped from V and 12 bases from J, the junction kept 13 bases outside the gene matches. This CDR3 contains 16 residues. Germline V gives CDR1 SNHLY, CDR2 FYNNEI.

This clonotype was found many times. V gene TRBV27 combines with J gene TRBJ2-7; 7 nucleotides agree with TRBD1. Germline V CDR1 and CDR2: MNHEY, SMNVEV (reference sequence). The CDR3 has 15 residues. J gave up 2 bases and V 6 bases, and 10 bases lay outside the gene matches. The CDR3, as DNA: TGTGCCAGCAGCTGGGACCCGGGACAGCCCTACGAGCAGTACTTC. This codes for CASSWDPGQPYEQYF.

This clonotype was seen repeatedly, ten times or more. The chain uses TRBV28 and TRBJ2-5, with a tentative D call TRBD2 (5 bases). V lost 4 bases, J lost 5 bases, and 20 bases lay in between. The CDR3 sequence is 16 residues long. Per germline, CDR1 MDHEN and CDR2 SYDVKM. Here the CDR3 DNA reads TGTGCCAGCAGTTCCCCCCGGGAAACCGTGGGGGAGACCCAGTACTTC. Translating gives CASSSPRETVGETQYF.

The J gene is TRBJ2-7, the V gene TRBV7-9; D is possibly TRBD1 (6 bases). Trimming removed 10 bases from V and 1 base from J, with 11 bases in between. The CDR3 has 12 amino acids. Germline values: CDR1 SEHNR, CDR2 FQNEAQ (reference sequence). In DNA form, the CDR3 reads TGTGCCACCCGCGACAGGTCCTACGAGCAGTACTTC. Protein: CATRDRSYEQYF.

The J gene is TRBJ2-1, the V gene TRBV6-4, with 7 bases fitting TRBD1. The V gene's germline CDR1 is MRHNA and CDR2 SNTAGT. The length of the CDR3 is 12 residues. The ends lost 2 bases at V and 10 bases at J; junction bases unmatched: 2. CDR3 nucleotide sequence: TGTGCCAGCAGTGACCTGACAGGGGAGCAGTTCTTC. Protein sequence: CASSDLTGEQFF.

This clonotype was counted ten times or more. The gene calls are TRBV6-2 or TRBV6-3 and TRBJ2-5, with D maybe TRBD2 (6 bases). Germline values: CDR1 MNHEY, CDR2 SVGEGT. The CDR3 has 15 residues. V shed 5 bases and J shed 2 bases, with 15 bases lying between them. The CDR3 region is CASSARDGSQETQYF. The CDR3 DNA reads TGTGCCAGCAGTGCGCGGGACGGCAGTCAAGAGACCCAGTACTTC.

With regard to this clonotype: This sequence may be a read error, since a much larger clone differs from it by one base. The chain couples TRBV7-2 to TRBJ2-5; D is perhaps TRBD1 or TRBD2 (6 bases each). This CDR3 has 14 residues. Germline CDR1 reads SGHTA; CDR2 reads FQGNSA. Trimming cost V 2 bases and J 5 bases, with 12 bases left between them. Written as DNA, the CDR3 is TGTGCCAGCAGCTTACCGGGGGCCTGGGAGACCCAGTACTTC. Translation: CASSLPGAWETQYF.

This clonotype was recorded many times. This chain connects TRBV27 to TRBJ1-2, with 8 bases aligning to TRBD1. The germline gives CDR1 MNHEY, CDR2 SMNVEV (reference sequence). CDR3 length: 13 residues. V shed 1 base, J shed 8 bases, and the junction held 3 bases outside the gene matches. CDR3 coding DNA: TGTGCCAGCAGTTTATTGACAGGGGACGGCTACACCTTC. It translates to CASSLLTGDGYTF.

The table lists this clonotype with many counts. The J gene is TRBJ1-1, the V gene TRBV6-2 or TRBV6-3; D may be TRBD1 (5 bases). V was pared by 2 bases and J by 3 bases, with 7 bases between. This CDR3 is built from 13 residues. Germline V lookup: CDR1 MNHEY, CDR2 SVGEGT. This CDR3 reads CASSYRGYTEAFF. CDR3 nucleotide sequence: TGTGCCAGCAGTTACCGGGGGTACACTGAAGCTTTCTTT.

In this sample, this clonotype turned up many times. The CDR3 nucleotides read TGCAGTGCTATACGTACTAGCGGGAGCTACGAGCAGTACTTC. It translates to CSAIRTSGSYEQYF. This chain connects TRBV20-1 to TRBJ2-7, with TRBD2 matching over 11 bases. The junction had 5 bases not matched to a gene; V was cut back by 4 bases and J by 3 bases. The CDR3 contains 14 residues. Germline V gene data show CDR1 as DFQATT and CDR2 as SNEGSKA (reference sequence).

This clonotype occurred many times. The V call is TRBV20-1, the J call TRBJ2-7, with D possibly being TRBD2 (6 bases). V was pared by 5 bases and J by 2 bases, with 19 bases between. This CDR3 comprises 15 residues. From germline, CDR1 is DFQATT and CDR2 SNEGSKA (reference sequence). CDR3 DNA sequence: TGCAGTGCTGAGAGAAGTCTAGCGAGCACCTACGAGCAGTACTTC. Amino acids: CSAERSLASTYEQYF.

This clonotype was observed many times. V usage is TRBV14 and J usage is TRBJ2-2; D is unclear. Germline values: CDR1 SGHDN, CDR2 FVKESK. The CDR3 contains 17 residues. V was clipped by 1 base and J by 0 bases, with 12 bases between them. The CDR3 protein is CASSQGHRAANTGELFF. The CDR3 DNA follows: TGTGCCAGCAGCCAAGGTCACCGGGCGGCGAACACCGGGGAGCTGTTTTTT.

In its sample, this clonotype was seen once. One end of the junction does not line up with germline, which may come from a read error. This sequence joins TRBV6-2 or TRBV6-3 and TRBJ2-7, with unresolved D. Germline loops: CDR1 MNHEY, CDR2 SVGEGT. The CDR3 has 11 amino acids. The CDR3 region is CASSYGFEQNF. DNA for the CDR3: TGTGCCAGCAGTTACGGTTTCGAGCAGAACTTC.